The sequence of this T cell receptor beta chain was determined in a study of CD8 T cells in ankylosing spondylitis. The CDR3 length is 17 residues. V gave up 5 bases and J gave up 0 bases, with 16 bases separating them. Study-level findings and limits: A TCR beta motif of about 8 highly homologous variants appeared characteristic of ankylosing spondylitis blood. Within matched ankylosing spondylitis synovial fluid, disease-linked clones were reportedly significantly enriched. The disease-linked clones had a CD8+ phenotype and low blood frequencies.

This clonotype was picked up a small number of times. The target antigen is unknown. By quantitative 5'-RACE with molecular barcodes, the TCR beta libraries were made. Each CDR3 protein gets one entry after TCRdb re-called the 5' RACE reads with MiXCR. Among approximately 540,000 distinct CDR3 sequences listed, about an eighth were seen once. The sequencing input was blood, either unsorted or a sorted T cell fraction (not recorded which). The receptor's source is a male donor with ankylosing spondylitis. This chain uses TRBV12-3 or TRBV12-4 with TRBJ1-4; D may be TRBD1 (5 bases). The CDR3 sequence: CASSAPGRRTTNEKLFF. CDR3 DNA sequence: TGTGCCAGCAGTGCTCCGGGACGGCGGACAACTAATGAAAAACTGTTTTTT.